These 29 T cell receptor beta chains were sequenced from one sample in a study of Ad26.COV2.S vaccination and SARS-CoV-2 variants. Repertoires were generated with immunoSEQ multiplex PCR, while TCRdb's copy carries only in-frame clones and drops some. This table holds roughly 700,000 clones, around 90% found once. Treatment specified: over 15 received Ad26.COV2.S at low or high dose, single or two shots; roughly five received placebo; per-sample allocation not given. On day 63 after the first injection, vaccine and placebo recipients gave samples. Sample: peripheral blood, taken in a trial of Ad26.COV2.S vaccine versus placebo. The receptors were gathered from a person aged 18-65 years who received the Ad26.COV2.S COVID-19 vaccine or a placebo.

This CDR3 reads CASSLPSGDLAYNEQFF. CDR3 sequence (DNA): TGTGCCAGCAGTCTCCCCTCAGGGGATTTGGCCTACAATGAGCAGTTCTTC. The chain recombines TRBV5-6 with TRBJ2-1, with a tentative D call TRBD1 (6 bases). Germline-derived CDR1 and CDR2 are SGHDT and YYEEEE. The CDR3 spans 17 residues. The V and J ends lost 5 bases and 2 bases respectively, with 20 bases between them.

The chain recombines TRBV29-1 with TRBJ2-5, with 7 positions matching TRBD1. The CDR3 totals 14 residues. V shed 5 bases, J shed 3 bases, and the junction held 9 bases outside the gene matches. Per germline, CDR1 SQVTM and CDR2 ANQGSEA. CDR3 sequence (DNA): TGCAGCGTTTCGGACAGGCGTCTAAAAGAGACCCAGTACTTC. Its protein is CSVSDRRLKETQYF.

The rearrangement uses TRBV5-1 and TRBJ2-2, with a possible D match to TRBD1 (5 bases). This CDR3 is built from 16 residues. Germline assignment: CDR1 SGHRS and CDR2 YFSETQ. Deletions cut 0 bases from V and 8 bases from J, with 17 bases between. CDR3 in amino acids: CASSLAGQNWAGELFF. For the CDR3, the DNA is TGCGCCAGCAGCTTGGCAGGGCAGAACTGGGCAGGGGAGCTGTTTTTT.

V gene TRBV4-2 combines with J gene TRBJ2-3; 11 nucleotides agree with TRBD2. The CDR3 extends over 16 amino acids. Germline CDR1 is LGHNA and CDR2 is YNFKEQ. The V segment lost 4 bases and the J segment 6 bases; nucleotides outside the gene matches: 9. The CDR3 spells CASSPQGASGGDTQYF. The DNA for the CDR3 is TGTGCCAGCAGCCCCCAAGGGGCTAGCGGGGGGGATACGCAGTATTTT.

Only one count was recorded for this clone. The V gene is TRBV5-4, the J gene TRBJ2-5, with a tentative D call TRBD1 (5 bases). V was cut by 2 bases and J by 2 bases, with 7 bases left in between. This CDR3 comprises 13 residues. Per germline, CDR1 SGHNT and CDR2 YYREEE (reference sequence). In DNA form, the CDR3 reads TGTGCCAGCAGCTTCAGGGTTCAAGAGACCCAGTACTTC. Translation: CASSFRVQETQYF.

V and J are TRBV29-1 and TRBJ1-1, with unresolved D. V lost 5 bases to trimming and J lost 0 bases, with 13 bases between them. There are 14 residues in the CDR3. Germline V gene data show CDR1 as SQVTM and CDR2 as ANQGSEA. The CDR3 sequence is CSVWSYIMNTEAFF. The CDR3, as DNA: TGCAGCGTTTGGTCCTACATCATGAACACTGAAGCTTTCTTT. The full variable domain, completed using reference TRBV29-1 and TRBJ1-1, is SAVISQKPSRDICQRGTSLTIQCQVDSQVTMMFWYRQQPGQSLTLIATANQGSEATYESGFVIDKFPISRPNLTFSTLTVSNMSPEDSSIYLCSVWSYIMNTEAFFGQGTRLTVV.

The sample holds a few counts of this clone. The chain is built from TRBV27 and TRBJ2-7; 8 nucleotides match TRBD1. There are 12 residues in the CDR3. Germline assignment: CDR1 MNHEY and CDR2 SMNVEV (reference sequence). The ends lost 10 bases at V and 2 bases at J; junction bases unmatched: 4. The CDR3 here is CAIRTGTYEQYF. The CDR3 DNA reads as TGTGCCATCCGGACAGGGACCTACGAGCAGTACTTC.

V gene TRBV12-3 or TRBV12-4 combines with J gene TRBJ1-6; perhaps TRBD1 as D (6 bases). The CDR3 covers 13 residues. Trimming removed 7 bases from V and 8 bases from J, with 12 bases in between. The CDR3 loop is CASTGTPDSPLHF. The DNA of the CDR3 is TGTGCCAGCACCGGGACACCAGATTCACCCCTCCACTTT.

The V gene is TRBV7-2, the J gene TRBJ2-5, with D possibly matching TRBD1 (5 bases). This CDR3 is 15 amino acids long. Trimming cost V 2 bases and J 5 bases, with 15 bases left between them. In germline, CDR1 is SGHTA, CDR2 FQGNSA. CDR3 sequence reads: CASSLMSGPRETQYF. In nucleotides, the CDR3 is TGTGCCAGCAGCTTAATGTCAGGGCCTAGGGAGACCCAGTACTTC.

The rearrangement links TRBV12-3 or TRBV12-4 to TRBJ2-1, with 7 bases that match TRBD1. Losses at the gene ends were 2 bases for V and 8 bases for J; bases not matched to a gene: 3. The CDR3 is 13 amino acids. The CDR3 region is CASSLPDRDEQFF. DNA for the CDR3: TGTGCCAGCAGTTTACCCGACAGGGATGAGCAGTTCTTC.

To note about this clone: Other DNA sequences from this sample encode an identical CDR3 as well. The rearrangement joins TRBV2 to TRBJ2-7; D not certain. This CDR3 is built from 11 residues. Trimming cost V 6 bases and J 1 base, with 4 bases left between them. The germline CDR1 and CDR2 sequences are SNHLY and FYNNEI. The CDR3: CASSLSYEQYF. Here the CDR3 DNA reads TGTGCCAGCAGCCTATCCTACGAGCAGTACTTC.

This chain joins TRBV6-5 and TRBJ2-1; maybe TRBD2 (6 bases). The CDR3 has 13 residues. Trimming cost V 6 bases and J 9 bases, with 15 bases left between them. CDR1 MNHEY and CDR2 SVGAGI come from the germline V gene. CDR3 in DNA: TGTGCCAGCAGCGATCCTCTGCGGGGTGAGCAGTTCTTC. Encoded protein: CASSDPLRGEQFF.

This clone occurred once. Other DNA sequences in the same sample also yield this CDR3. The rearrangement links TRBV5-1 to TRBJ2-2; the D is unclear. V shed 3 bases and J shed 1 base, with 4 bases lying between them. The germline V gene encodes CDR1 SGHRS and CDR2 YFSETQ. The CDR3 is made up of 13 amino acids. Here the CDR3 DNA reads TGCGCCAGCAGCTCACGGAACACCGGGGAGCTGTTTTTT. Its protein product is CASSSRNTGELFF.

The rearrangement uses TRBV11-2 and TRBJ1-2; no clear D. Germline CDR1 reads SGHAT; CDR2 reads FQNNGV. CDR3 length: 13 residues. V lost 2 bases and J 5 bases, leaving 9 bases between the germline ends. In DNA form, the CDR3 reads TGTGCCAGCAGCTTATACGGGTCGTATGGCTACACCTTC. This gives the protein CASSLYGSYGYTF.

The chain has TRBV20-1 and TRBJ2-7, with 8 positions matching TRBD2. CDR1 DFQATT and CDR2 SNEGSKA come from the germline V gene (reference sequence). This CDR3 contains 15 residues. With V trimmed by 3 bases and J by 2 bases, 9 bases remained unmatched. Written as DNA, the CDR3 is TGCAGTGCTAGTTCGCCGGGACTAGGGCCCTACGAGCAGTACTTC. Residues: CSASSPGLGPYEQYF.

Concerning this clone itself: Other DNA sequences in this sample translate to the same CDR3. The CDR3, as DNA: TGTGCCAGCAGCGTCCTGGCGGGAGGTAGCACCGGGGAGCTGTTTTTT. Translated, it gives CASSVLAGGSTGELFF. The V gene is TRBV9, the J gene TRBJ2-2; 8 positions match TRBD2. The germline V gene has CDR1 SGDLS and CDR2 YYNGEE. V shed 2 bases and J 4 bases; nucleotides not matched to a gene: 7. The CDR3 loop spans 16 amino acids. Complete variable domain (other parts from reference TRBV9 and TRBJ2-2): DSGVTQTPKHLITATGQRVTLRCSPRSGDLSVYWYQQSLDQGLQFLIQYYNGEERAKGNILERFSAQQFPDLHSELNLSSLELGDSALYFCASSVLAGGSTGELFFGEGSRLTVL.

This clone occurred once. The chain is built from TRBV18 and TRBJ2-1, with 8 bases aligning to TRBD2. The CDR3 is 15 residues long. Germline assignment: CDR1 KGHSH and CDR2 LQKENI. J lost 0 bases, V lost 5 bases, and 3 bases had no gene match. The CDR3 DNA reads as TGTGCCAGCTCAATGAGCGGGGGCTCCTACAATGAGCAGTTCTTC. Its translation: CASSMSGGSYNEQFF.

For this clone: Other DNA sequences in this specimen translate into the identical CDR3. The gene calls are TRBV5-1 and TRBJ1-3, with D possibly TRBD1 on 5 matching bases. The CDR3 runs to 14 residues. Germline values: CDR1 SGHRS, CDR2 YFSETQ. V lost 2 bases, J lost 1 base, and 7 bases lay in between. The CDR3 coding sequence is TGCGCCAGCAGCTTAAGGGGATCTGGAAACACCATATATTTT. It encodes CASSLRGSGNTIYF.

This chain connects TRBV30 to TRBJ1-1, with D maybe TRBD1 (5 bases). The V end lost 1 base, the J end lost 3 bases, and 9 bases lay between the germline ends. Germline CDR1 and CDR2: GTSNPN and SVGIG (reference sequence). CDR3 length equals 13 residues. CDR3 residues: CAWSGQTDTEAFF. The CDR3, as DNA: TGTGCCTGGAGTGGACAGACCGACACTGAAGCTTTCTTT.

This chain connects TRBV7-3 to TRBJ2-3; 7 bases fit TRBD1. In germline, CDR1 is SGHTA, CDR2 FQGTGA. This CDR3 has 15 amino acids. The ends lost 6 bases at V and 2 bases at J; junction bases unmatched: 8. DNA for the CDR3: TGTGCCAGCAGTCCAAAGACAGGGAACACAGATACGCAGTATTTT. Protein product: CASSPKTGNTDTQYF.

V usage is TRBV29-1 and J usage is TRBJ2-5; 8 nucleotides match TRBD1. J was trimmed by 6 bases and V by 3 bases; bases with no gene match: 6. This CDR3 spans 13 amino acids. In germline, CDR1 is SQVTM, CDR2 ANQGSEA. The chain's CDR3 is CSVDAGGAKTQYF. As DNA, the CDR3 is TGCAGCGTTGATGCAGGGGGCGCGAAGACCCAGTACTTC. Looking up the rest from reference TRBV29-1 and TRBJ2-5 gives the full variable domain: SAVISQKPSRDICQRGTSLTIQCQVDSQVTMMFWYRQQPGQSLTLIATANQGSEATYESGFVIDKFPISRPNLTFSTLTVSNMSPEDSSIYLCSVDAGGAKTQYFGPGTRLLVL.

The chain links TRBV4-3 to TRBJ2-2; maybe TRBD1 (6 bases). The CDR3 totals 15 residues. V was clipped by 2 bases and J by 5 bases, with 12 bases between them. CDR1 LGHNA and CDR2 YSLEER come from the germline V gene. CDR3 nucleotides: TGCGCCAGCAGCCAAAATCAGGGGTGGACCGGGGAGCTGTTTTTT. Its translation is CASSQNQGWTGELFF.

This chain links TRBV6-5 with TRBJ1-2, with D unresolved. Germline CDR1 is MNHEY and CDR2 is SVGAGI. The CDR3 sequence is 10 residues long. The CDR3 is CAGKDYGYTF. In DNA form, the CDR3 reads TGTGCAGGCAAGGACTATGGCTACACCTTC.

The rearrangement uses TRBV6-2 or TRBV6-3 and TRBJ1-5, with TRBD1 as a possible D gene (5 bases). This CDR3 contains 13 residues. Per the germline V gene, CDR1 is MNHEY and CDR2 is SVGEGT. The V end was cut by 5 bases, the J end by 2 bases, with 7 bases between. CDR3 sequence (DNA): TGTGCCAGCAGTCCCAGGGGCAATCAGCCCCAGCATTTT. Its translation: CASSPRGNQPQHF.

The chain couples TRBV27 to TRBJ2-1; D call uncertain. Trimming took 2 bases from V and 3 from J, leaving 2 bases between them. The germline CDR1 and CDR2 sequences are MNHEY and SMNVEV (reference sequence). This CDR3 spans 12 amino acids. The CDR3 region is CASSLDYNEQFF. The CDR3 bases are TGTGCCAGCAGTTTAGACTACAATGAGCAGTTCTTC.

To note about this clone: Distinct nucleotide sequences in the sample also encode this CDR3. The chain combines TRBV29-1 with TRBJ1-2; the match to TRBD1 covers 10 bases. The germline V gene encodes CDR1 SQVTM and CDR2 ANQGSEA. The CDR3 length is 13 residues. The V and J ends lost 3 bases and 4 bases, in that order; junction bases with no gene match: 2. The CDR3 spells CSVDGQGGYGYTF. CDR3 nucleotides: TGCAGCGTTGACGGACAGGGGGGCTATGGCTACACCTTC. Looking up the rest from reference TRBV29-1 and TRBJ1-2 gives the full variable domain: SAVISQKPSRDICQRGTSLTIQCQVDSQVTMMFWYRQQPGQSLTLIATANQGSEATYESGFVIDKFPISRPNLTFSTLTVSNMSPEDSSIYLCSVDGQGGYGYTFGSGTRLTVV.

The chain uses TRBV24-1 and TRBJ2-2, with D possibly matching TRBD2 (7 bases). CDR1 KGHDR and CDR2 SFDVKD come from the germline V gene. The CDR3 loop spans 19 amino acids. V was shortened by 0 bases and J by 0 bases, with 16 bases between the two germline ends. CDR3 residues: CATSDLHGGPGSNTGELFF. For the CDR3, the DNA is TGTGCCACCAGTGATTTGCACGGGGGGCCTGGTTCGAACACCGGGGAGCTGTTTTTT.

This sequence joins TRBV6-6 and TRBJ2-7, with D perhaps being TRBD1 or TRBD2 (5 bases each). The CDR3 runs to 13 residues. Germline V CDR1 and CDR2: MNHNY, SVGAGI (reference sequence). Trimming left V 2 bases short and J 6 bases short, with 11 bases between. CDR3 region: CASSYGEGSEQYF. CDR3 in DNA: TGTGCCAGCAGTTACGGCGAGGGGAGCGAGCAGTACTTC.

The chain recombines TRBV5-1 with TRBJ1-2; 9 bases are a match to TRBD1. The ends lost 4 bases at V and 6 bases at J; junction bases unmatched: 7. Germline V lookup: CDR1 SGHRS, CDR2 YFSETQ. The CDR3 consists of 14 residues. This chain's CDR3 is CASSLGQGMHGYTF. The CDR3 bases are TGCGCCAGCAGCCTGGGACAGGGAATGCATGGCTACACCTTC.